This T cell receptor (beta chain) was observed in a study of OX40 agonist ivuxolimab in advanced cancers. On the study more broadly: Recorded diagnoses for dose-escalation patients were hepatocellular carcinoma, melanoma, renal cell or head and neck cancer. Those enrolled were 82.7% male, with a mean age of about 66 years and ages from roughly 20 to 85. Study outcomes and limitations: With doses of 0.1-3.0 mg/kg, partial responders showed among the lowest clonal expansion. Certain nonresponders likewise exhibited a low normalized T-cell clonal expansion.

Sequencing was performed with immunoSEQ multiplex PCR; in TCRdb, only in-frame clones are kept and a portion is missing. Found here are 50,000 to 55,000 clones, 80% to 90% of them singletons; the top ten hold around 9.9%. Comment on this clone: Its matching antigen is unknown.

Per the germline V gene, CDR1 is WNHNN and CDR2 is SYGVQD (reference sequence). The CDR3 has 13 residues. Between the trimmed V and J ends, which lost 4 bases and 5 bases, there was a span of 12 bases. The sequence derives from an adult with an advanced solid tumor such as melanoma, head and neck, liver or kidney cancer. The gene calls are TRBV10-1 and TRBJ2-7; D might be TRBD1 (5 bases). This material consisted of CD4+ or CD8+ T cells sorted from blood, taken in a trial of the OX40 agonist ivuxolimab. The CDR3: CASSGTKVDEQYF. CDR3 nucleotide sequence: TGCGCCAGCAGTGGGACAAAGGTGGACGAGCAGTACTTC.